This entry is about one TCR beta chain. Its antigen is still unknown. The germline V gene encodes CDR1 MNHEY and CDR2 SMNVEV (reference sequence). The CDR3 length is 14 residues. Trimming took 4 bases from V and 3 from J, leaving 13 bases between them. The data originate from a study of T cell repertoires in cytomegalovirus infection. About the study: Selection of CMV epitopes for the study included recently identified HLA-C-restricted and well-studied HLA-B-restricted ones.

Study conclusions and caveats: CMV carriers with the relevant HLA were identified by cumulative public TCR beta family frequency.

TCRdb called the reads again in MiXCR, with one record for every CDR3 protein. This sample yields 800,000 to 950,000 distinct CDR3 sequences, of which roughly 33% are seen a single time; roughly 12% belongs to the top ten. Here the sequenced sample was cultured CD8+ T cells from PBMCs, taken from culture after CMV antigen stimulation. This sequence originates from a human donor in good health (CMV status not recorded). Some clones in this sample may be carry-over from other donors' samples. The chain couples TRBV27 to TRBJ2-7, with D possibly matching TRBD1 (5 bases). The CDR3 DNA sequence: TGTGCCAGCAGTTACACGACAGCGATCTACGAGCAGTACTTC. Protein product: CASSYTTAIYEQYF.